This T cell receptor beta chain was recovered during a study of T-cell memory formation after mild COVID-19. General study points: Some clones that responded were present in memory (sampled pre-infection), which suggests cross-reactive memory joined.

Germline CDR1 SGHTA, CDR2 FQGNSA. The ends lost 5 bases at V and 5 bases at J; junction bases unmatched: 8. The CDR3 extends over 17 amino acids. From 5'RACE with constant-segment primers came TCR alpha and TCR beta cDNA libraries that carried sample barcodes and UMIs. TCRdb reprocessed the 5' RACE reads via MiXCR and lists one record per CDR3 protein. The sample holds some 310,000 distinct CDR3 sequences, approximately 22% seen once. This clonotype was seen a few times. Its antigen is unknown. The sequenced sample was PBMCs or a T cell subset sorted from them (not recorded which). The chain couples TRBV7-2 to TRBJ2-3, with 15 bases fitting TRBD2. The clonotype originates from a man in his late teens or twenties who had mild COVID-19 (a few samples of this study predate the infection). Cell type and time point are not known. Here the CDR3 DNA reads TGTGCCAGCAGCCGGACTAGCGGGGGGGGGCGTGAAGATACGCAGTATTTT. Translating gives CASSRTSGGGREDTQYF.